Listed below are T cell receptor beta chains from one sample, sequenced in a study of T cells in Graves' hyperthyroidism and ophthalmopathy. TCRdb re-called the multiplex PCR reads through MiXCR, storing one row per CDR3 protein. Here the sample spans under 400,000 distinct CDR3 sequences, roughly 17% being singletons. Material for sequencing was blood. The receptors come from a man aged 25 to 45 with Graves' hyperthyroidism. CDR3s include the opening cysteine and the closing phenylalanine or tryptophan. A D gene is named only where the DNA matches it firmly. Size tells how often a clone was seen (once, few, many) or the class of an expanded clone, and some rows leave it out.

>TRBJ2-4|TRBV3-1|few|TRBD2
CASSQEPRGRSNIQYF
TGTGCCAGCAGCCAAGAGCCGCGGGGGAGATCGAACATTCAGTACTTC
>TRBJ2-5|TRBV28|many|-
CASSFVLGGKETQYF
TGTGCCAGCAGTTTTGTGCTTGGGGGTAAAGAGACCCAGTACTTC
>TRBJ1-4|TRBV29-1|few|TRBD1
CSARDSDGEKLFF
TGCAGTGCTAGGGACAGCGATGGAGAAAAACTGTTTTTT
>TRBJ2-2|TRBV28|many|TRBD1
CASSWTQGAGELFF
TGTGCCAGCAGTTGGACCCAGGGGGCGGGGGAGCTGTTTTTT
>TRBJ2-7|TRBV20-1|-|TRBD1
CSYRGNNYEQYF
TGCAGCTACAGGGGAAATAACTACGAGCAGTACTTC
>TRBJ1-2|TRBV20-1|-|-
CSAPTGFGNYGYTF
TGCAGTGCTCCTACAGGGTTCGGTAACTATGGCTACACCTTC
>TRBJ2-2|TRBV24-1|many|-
CATSGGAGAGELFF
TGTGCCACCAGTGGTGGGGCCGGGGCCGGGGAGCTGTTTTTT
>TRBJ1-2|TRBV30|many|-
CAWSVLRGTGNPDDYGYTF
TGTGCCTGGAGTGTATTAAGGGGAACAGGTAATCCGGACGACTATGGCTACACCTTC
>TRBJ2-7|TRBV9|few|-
CASSAQYLTSRQYF
TGTGCCAGCAGCGCCCAATACCTAACCTCTAGGCAGTACTTC
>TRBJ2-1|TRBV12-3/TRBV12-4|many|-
CASSFRGARYNEQFF
TGTGCCAGCAGTTTTCGTGGGGCCCGCTACAATGAGCAGTTCTTC
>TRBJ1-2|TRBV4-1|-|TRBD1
CASSQELGQHHYGYTF
TGCGCCAGCAGCCAAGAGTTGGGACAGCATCACTATGGCTACACCTTC
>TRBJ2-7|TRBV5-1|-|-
CASSLEAAGEEQYF
TGCGCCAGCAGCTTGGAGGCGGCAGGGGAAGAGCAGTACTTC
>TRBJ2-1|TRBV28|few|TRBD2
CASTQMGSGREQFF
TGTGCCAGCACCCAGATGGGGAGCGGGAGGGAGCAGTTCTTC
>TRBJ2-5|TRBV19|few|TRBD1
CARPPTGIGVNGETQYF
TGTGCCAGGCCCCCGACAGGGATTGGGGTAAACGGAGAGACCCAGTACTTC
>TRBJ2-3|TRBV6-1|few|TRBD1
CASSGLGQGSTDTQYF
TGTGCCAGCAGTGGTTTGGGACAGGGCAGCACAGATACGCAGTATTTT
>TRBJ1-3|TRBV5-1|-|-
CASSSQGAGNTIYF
TGCGCCAGCAGCTCACAGGGTGCCGGAAACACCATATATTTT
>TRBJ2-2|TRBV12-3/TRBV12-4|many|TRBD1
CASSLTGGDPLDTGELFF
TGTGCCAGCAGTCTGACAGGGGGCGATCCTTTGGACACCGGGGAGCTGTTTTTT
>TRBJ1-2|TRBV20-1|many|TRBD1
CSARNRDRVFGYTF
TGCAGTGCTAGAAACCGGGACAGGGTATTTGGCTACACCTTC
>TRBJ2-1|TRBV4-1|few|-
CASSQAPKGFFNEQFF
TGCGCCAGCAGCCAAGCCCCAAAGGGGTTTTTCAATGAGCAGTTCTTC
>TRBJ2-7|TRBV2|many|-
CASSGRVSEQYF
TGTGCCAGCAGTGGCAGGGTCTCCGAGCAGTACTTC